The source of this T cell receptor beta chain is a study of graft-versus-host responses after intestinal transplantation. About this clone itself: Its specificity is not known.

Trimming cost V 0 bases and J 5 bases; bases outside gene matches: 9. CDR3 length: 16 amino acids. Per germline, CDR1 MNHEY and CDR2 SMNVEV (reference sequence). Produced via immunoSEQ multiplex PCR; TCRdb's table is partial and in-frame only. The data show approximately 86,000 clones, with about nine tenths seen just once and approximately 0.1% held by the top ten. The sequence came from a human donor who received an intestinal transplant. The genes are TRBV27 and TRBJ2-7; 8 bases fit TRBD1. The sample in question was unstimulated CD4+ T cells sorted from spleen or lymph node cells, obtained before intestinal transplant. This CDR3 reads CASSLSGRGPGDEQYF. CDR3 coding DNA: TGTGCCAGCAGTTTATCAGGCAGGGGGCCTGGGGACGAGCAGTACTTC.